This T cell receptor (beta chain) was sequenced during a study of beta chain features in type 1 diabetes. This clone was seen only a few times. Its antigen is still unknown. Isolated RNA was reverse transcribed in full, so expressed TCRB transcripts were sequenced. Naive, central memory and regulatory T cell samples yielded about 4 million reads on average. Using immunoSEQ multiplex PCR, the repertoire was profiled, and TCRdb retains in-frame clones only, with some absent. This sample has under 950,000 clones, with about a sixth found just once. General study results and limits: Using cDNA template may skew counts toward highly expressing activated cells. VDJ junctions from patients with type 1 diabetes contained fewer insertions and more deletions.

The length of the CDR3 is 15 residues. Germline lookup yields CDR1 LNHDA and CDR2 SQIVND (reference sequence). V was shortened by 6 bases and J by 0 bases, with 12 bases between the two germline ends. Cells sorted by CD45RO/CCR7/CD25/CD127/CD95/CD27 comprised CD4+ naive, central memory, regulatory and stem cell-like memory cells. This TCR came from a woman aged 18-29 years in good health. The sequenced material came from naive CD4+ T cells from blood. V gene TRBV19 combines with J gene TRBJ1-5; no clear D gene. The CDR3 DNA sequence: TGTGCCAGTAGAACGGACGAAAATAGCAATCAGCCCCAGCATTTT. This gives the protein CASRTDENSNQPQHF. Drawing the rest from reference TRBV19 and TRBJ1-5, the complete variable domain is DGGITQSPKYLFRKEGQNVTLSCEQNLNHDAMYWYRQDPGQGLRLIYYSQIVNDFQKGDIAEGYSVSREKKESFPLTVTSAQKNPTAFYLCASRTDENSNQPQHFGDGTRLSIL.